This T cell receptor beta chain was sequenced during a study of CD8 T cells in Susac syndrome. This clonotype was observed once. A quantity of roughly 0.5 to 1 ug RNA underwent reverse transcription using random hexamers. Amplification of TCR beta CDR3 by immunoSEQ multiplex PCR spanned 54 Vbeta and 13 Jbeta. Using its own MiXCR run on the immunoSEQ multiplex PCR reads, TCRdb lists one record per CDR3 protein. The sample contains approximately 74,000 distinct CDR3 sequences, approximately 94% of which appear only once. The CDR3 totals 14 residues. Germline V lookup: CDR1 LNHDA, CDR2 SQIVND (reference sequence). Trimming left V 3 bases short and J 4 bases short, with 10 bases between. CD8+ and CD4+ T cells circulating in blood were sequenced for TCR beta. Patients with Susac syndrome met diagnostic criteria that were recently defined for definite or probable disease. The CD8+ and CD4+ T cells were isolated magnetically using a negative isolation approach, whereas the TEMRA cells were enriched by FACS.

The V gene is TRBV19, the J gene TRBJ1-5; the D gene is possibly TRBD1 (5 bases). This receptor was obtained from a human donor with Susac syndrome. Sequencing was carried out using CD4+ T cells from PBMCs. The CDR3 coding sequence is TGTGCCAGTAGTATGGTCAGGGATAATCAGCCCCAGCATTTT. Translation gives CASSMVRDNQPQHF.